This T cell receptor (beta chain) emerged from a study of cytomegalovirus exposure and HLA in healthy donors. At the level of the study: The early release's HLA-typed donors yielded 80 million to 95 million unique TCRs. Overall study results and limits: Later, TCR association rates were found to vary by HLA locus, highest for DRB1 and lowest for HLA-C.

Trimming left V 2 bases short and J 1 base short, with 9 bases between. Germline V gene sequence: CDR1 SQVTM, CDR2 ANQGSEA. CDR3 length: 14 amino acids. It was with 60 Vbeta and 13 Jbeta primers that the PCR ran. TCRdb's copy holds only in-frame clones and misses some; the assay was immunoSEQ multiplex PCR. The sample has about 150,000 clones; about 75% are singletons. At sampling all donors were nominally healthy, likely with unrecorded immune exposures. Regarding this clone: Its antigen is as yet unknown.

The receptor was isolated from a woman aged 25 to 39 in good health and CMV-seronegative. The chain employs TRBV29-1 and TRBJ1-5, with D maybe TRBD1 (6 bases). Sequencing was performed on PBMCs. The CDR3 DNA sequence: TGCAGCGTTGAAACAGGGAACAGCAATCAGCCCCAGCATTTT. It encodes CSVETGNSNQPQHF.